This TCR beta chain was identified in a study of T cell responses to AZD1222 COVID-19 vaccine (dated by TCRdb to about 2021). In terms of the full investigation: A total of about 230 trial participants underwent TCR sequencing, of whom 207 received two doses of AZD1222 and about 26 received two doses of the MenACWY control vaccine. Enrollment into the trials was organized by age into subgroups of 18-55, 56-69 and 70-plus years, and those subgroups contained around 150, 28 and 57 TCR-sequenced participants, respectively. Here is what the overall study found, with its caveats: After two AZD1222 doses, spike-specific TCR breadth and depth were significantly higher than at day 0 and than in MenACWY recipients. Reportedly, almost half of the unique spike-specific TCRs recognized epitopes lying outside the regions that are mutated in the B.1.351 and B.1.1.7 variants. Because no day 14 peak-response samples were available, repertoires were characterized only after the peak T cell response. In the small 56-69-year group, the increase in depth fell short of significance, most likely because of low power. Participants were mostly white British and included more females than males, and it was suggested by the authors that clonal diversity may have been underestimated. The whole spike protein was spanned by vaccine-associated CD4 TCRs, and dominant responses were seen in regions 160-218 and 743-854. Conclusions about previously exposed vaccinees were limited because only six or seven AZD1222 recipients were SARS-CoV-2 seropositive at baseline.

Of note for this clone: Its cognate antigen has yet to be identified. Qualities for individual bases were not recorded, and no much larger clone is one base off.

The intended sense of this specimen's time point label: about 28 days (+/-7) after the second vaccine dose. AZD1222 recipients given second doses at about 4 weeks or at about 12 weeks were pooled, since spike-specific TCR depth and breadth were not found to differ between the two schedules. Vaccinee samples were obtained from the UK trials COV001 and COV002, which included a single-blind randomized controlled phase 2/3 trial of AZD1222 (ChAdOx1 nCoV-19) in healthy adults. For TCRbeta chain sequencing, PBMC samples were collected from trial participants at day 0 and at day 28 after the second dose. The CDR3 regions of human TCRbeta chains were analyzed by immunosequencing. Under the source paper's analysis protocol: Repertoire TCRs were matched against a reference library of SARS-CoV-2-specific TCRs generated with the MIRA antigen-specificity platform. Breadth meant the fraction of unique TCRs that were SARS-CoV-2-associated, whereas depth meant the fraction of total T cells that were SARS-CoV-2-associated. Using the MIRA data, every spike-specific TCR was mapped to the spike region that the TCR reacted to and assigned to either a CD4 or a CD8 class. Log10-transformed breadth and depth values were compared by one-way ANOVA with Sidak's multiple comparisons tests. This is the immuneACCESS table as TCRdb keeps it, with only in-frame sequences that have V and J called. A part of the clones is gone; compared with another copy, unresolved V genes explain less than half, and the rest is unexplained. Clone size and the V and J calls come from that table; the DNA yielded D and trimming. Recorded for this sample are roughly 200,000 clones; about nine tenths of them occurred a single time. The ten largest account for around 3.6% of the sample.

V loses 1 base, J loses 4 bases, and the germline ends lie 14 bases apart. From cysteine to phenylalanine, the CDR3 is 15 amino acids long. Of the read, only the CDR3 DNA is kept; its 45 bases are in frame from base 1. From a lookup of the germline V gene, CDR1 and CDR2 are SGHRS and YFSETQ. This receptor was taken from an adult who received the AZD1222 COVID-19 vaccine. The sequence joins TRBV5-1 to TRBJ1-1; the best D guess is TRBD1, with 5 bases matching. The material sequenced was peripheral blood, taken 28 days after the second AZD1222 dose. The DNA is TGCGCCAGCAGCTTGTGGGCAGGGTTGACCACTGAAGCTTTCTTT. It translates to CASSLWAGLTTEAFF.